Sequencing of this TCR beta chain was carried out in a study of T-cell memory formation after mild COVID-19. Study outcomes and limitations: Later expanders leaned CD4+, whereas day 15 to 85 contracting clones were balanced CD4/CD8. Pre-infection memory harbored some responding clones, suggesting cross-reactive memory joined.

Per the germline V gene, CDR1 is MNHEY and CDR2 is SVGAGI. V lost 5 bases and J lost 7; bases outside the gene matches: 10. The length of the CDR3 is 15 residues. It was 5'RACE with constant-segment primers that produced the TCR alpha and TCR beta cDNA libraries, which carried sample barcodes and UMIs. TCRdb re-analysed the 5' RACE reads in MiXCR, keeping a single row per CDR3 protein. The data show some 190,000 distinct CDR3 sequences, with around 18% seen just once and 2.4% held by the top ten. Of note for this clonotype: The antigen remains undetermined.

Specimen: PBMCs or a T cell subset sorted from them (not recorded which). The clonotype originates from an adult woman who had mild COVID-19 (a few samples of this study predate the infection). Cell type and time point are not known. The genes are TRBV6-5 and TRBJ2-1, with 8 nucleotides matching TRBD1. CDR3 coding DNA: TGTGCCAGCAGTCCCGACAGGGGTTATGTGAATGAGCAGTTCTTC. Translation: CASSPDRGYVNEQFF.